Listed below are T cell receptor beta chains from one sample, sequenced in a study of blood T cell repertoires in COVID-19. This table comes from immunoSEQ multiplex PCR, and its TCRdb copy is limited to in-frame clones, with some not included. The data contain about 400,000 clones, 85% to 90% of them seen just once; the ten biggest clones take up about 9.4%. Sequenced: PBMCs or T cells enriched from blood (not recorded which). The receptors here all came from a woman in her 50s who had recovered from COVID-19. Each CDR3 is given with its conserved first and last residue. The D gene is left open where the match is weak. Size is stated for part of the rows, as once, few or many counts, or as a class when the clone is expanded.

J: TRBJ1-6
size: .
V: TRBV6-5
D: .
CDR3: CASSSGLSASLSPLHF
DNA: TGTGCCAGCAGTTCAGGACTTTCCGCCTCCCTTTCACCCCTCCACTTT

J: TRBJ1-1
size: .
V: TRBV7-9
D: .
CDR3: CVGMSNTEAFF
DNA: TGTGTCGGGATGTCGAACACTGAAGCTTTCTTT

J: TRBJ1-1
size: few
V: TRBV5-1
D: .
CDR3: CASDDNGSGTEAFF
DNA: TGCGCCAGCGATGACAACGGGTCAGGGACTGAAGCTTTCTTT

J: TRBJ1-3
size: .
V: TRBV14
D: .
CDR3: CASIPGDMADISGNTIYF
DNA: TGTGCCAGCATACCAGGTGATATGGCGGACATCTCTGGAAACACCATATATTTT

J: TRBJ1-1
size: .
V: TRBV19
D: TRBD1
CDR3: CASSPGQGTSWAAFF
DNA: TGTGCCAGTAGCCCTGGACAGGGTACGTCCTGGGCGGCTTTCTTT

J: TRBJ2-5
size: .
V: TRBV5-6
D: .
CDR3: CASSLVTGVETQYF
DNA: TGTGCCAGCAGCTTGGTGACGGGGGTCGAGACCCAGTACTTC

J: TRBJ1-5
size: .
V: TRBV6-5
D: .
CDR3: CASRWTRDQPQHF
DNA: TGTGCCAGCAGATGGACACGCGATCAGCCCCAGCATTTT

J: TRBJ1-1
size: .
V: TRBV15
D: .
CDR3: CATSRDLQGEAFF
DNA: TGTGCCACCAGCAGAGATCTGCAGGGAGAAGCTTTCTTT

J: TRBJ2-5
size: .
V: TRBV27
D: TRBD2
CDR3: CASSATSGGATQYF
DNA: TGTGCCAGCAGTGCTACTAGCGGGGGGGCGACCCAGTACTTC

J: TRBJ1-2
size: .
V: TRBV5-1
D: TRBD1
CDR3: CASSFRDRGYGYTF
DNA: TGCGCCAGCAGCTTTAGGGACAGGGGCTATGGCTACACCTTC

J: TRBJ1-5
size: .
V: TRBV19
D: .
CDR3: CASSDTRGGNQPQHF
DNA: TGTGCCAGTAGTGACACAAGGGGCGGCAATCAGCCCCAGCATTTT

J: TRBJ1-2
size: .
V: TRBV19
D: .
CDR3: CAASSMGRRIGYTF
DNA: TGTGCCGCCAGTAGTATGGGTAGGCGGATTGGCTACACCTTC

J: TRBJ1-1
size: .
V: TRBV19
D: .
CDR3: CASSQGPFTVSEAFF
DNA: TGTGCCAGTAGTCAGGGGCCCTTTACAGTCTCTGAAGCTTTCTTT

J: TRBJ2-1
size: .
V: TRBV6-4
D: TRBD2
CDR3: CARTSGGSNEQFF
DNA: TGTGCCAGAACTAGCGGGGGCTCTAATGAGCAGTTCTTC

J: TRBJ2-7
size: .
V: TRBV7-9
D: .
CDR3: CASSPTSRYYEQYF
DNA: TGTGCCAGCAGCCCTACTAGCAGATACTACGAGCAGTACTTC

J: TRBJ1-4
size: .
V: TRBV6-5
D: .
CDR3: CASSNREKLFF
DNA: TGTGCCAGCAGTAACAGGGAGAAACTGTTTTTT

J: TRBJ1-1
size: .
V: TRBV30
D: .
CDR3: CAWSVFGPGEAFF
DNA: TGTGCCTGGAGTGTCTTTGGGCCCGGTGAAGCTTTCTTT

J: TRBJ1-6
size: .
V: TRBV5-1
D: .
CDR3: CASSFSLFNSPLHF
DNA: TGCGCCAGCAGCTTCTCTCTATTCAATTCACCCCTCCACTTT